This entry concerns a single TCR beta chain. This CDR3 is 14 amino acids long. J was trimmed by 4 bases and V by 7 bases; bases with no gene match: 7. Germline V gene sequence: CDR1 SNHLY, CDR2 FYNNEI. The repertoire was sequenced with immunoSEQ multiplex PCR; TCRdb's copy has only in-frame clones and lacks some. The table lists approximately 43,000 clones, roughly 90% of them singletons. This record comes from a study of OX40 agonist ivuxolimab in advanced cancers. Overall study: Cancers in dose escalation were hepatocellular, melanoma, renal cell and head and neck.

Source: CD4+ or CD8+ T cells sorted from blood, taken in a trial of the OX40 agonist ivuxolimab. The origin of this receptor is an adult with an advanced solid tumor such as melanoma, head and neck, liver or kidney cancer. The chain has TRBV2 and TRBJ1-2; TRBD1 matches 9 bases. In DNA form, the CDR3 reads TGTGCCAGCAATCCCGTGACAGGGGGCTATGGCTACACCTTC. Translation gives CASNPVTGGYGYTF.